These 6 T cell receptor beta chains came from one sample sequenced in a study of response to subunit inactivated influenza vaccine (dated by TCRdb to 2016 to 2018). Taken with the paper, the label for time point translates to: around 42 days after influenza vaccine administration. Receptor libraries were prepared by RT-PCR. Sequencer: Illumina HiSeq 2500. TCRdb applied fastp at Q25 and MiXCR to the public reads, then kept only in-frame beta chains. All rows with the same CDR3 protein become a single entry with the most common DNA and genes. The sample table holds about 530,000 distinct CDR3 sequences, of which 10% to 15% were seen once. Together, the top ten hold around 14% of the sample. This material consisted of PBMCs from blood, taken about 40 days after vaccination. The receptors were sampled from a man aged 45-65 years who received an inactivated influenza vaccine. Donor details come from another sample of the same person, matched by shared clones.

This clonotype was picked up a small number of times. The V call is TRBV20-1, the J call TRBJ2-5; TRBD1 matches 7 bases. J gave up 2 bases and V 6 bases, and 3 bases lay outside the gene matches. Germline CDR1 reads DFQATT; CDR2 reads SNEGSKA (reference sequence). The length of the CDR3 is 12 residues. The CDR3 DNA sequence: TGCAGTGCCGGGACAGCTCAAGAGACCCAGTACTTC. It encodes CSAGTAQETQYF.

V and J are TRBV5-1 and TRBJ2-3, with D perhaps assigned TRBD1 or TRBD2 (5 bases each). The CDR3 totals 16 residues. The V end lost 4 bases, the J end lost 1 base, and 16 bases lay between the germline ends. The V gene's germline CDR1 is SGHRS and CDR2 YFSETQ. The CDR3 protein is CASSPPGPLGTDTQYF. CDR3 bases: TGCGCCAGCAGCCCGCCGGGACCCTTGGGCACAGATACGCAGTATTTT.

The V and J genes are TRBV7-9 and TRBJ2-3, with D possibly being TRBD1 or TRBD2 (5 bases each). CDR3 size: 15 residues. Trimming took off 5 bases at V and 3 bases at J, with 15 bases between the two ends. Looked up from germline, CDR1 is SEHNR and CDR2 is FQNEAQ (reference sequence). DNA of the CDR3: TGTGCCAGCAGCGCCGCAGGGAGTCAAACAGATACGCAGTATTTT. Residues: CASSAAGSQTDTQYF.

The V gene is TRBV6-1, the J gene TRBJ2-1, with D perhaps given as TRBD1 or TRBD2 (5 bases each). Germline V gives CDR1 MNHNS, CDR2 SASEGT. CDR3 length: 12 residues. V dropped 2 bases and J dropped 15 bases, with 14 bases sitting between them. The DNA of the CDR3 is TGTGCCAGCAGTGAATTCCTCGGGGCGTCGTTCTTC. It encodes CASSEFLGASFF.

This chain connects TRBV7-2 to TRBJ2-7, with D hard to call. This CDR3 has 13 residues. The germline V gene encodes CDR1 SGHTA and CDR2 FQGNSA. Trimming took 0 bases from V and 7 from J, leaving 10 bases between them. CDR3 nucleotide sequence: TGTGCCAGCAGCTTAGCCCCGGTCCGGGAGCAGTACTTC. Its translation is CASSLAPVREQYF.

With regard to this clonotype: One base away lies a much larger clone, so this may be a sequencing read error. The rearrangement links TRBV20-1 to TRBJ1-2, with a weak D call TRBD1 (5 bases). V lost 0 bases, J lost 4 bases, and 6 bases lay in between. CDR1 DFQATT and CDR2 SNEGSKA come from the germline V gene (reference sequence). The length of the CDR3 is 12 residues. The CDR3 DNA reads TGCAGTGCTAGAGATACAGGCTATGGCTACACCTTC. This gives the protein CSARDTGYGYTF.